The source of this T cell receptor (beta chain) is a study of blood T cell repertoires in COVID-19. As originally analysed: Amplification of reference gene primers provided the estimated nucleated cell counts. TCRdb's copy holds only in-frame clones and misses some; the assay was immunoSEQ multiplex PCR. V and J calls and clone size are copied from that table; D and trimming were computed from the DNA. The data show fewer than 250,000 clones, about 80% seen once. Which cohort a participant joined came from the clinical history participants gave. Between the trimmed V and J ends, which lost 5 bases and 1 base, there was a span of 11 bases. The CDR3 sequence is 14 residues long. Germline V gives CDR1 MNHNY, CDR2 SVGAGI (reference sequence).

This sequence joins TRBV6-6 and TRBJ1-1, with D maybe TRBD1 (5 bases). This receptor was identified in a man aged 55 to 70 who had recovered from COVID-19. Sequenced material: PBMCs or T cells enriched from blood (not recorded which). This chain's CDR3 is CASSPPTGNTEAFF. DNA for the CDR3: TGTGCCAGCAGTCCGCCCACAGGGAACACTGAAGCTTTCTTT.